This is a list of T cell receptor beta chains from one sample in a study of post-analysis software for immune sequencing data. TCRdb re-called the PCR reads with MiXCR, one entry per CDR3 protein. The data show 170,000 or so distinct CDR3 sequences, with 30% seen just once and about 1.6% held by the top ten. Input material: blood. All receptors come from a girl under 18 with multiple sclerosis. CDR3s include the opening cysteine and the closing phenylalanine or tryptophan. A D gene is named only where the DNA matches it firmly. Size is omitted from some rows. Given values are once, few, many or a class for expanded clones.

v_gene,d_gene,j_gene,abundance,CDR3aa,CDR3nt
TRBV11-2,NA,TRBJ2-1,many,CASSLVSGQYNEQFF,TGTGCCAGCAGCTTAGTCTCGGGACAATACAATGAGCAGTTCTTC
TRBV5-1,NA,TRBJ2-3,NA,CASSLAGQLSNEQYF,TGCGCCAGCAGCTTGGCAGGTCAGCTTAGCAATGAGCAGTATTTT
TRBV29-1,TRBD2,TRBJ2-1,NA,CIVDRLAGGNNEQFF,TGCATCGTTGATCGCCTAGCGGGAGGAAACAATGAGCAGTTCTTC
TRBV5-4,NA,TRBJ2-1,many,CASSLVGRRDNEQFF,TGTGCCAGCAGCTTGGTCGGGAGAAGGGACAACGAGCAGTTCTTC
TRBV4-3,NA,TRBJ1-5,NA,CASSGGRNQPQHF,TGCGCCAGCAGCGGAGGTCGCAATCAGCCCCAGCATTTT
TRBV11-2,TRBD2,TRBJ2-7,NA,CVSSSNSGSSYEQYF,TGTGTCAGCAGCTCAAATAGCGGGAGCTCCTACGAGCAGTACTTC
TRBV28,NA,TRBJ2-1,NA,CASSLSRGEQFF,TGTGCCAGCAGCCTCTCCCGGGGAGAGCAGTTCTTC
TRBV28,NA,TRBJ1-5,NA,CASSLERYSNQPRHF,TGTGCCAGCAGTTTAGAGCGTTATAGCAATCAGCCCCGGCATTTT
TRBV20-1,TRBD2,TRBJ2-1,many,CRSSGYNEQFF,TGCAGATCTAGCGGTTACAATGAGCAGTTCTTC
TRBV12-3/TRBV12-4,TRBD1,TRBJ1-5,NA,CASSLDRGDQSQHF,TGTGCCAGCAGTTTGGACAGGGGGGATCAGTCCCAGCATTTT
TRBV3-1,NA,TRBJ2-1,few,CASSRTSTYEQFF,TGTGCCAGCAGTCGGACTTCGACATACGAGCAGTTCTTC
TRBV4-1,NA,TRBJ2-7,many,CASSQARRGVSSYEQYF,TGCGCCAGCAGCCAAGCCCGTAGGGGGGTCAGCTCCTACGAGCAGTACTTC
TRBV5-1,NA,TRBJ2-5,many,CASSLGMKETQYF,TGCGCCAGCAGCTTGGGAATGAAAGAGACCCAGTACTTC
TRBV29-1,TRBD1,TRBJ2-1,NA,CSVPEYRGDEQFF,TGCAGCGTTCCGGAGTACAGGGGCGATGAGCAGTTCTTC
TRBV7-9,TRBD2,TRBJ2-3,NA,CALGGVLVTDTQYF,TGTGCCCTCGGGGGGGTTTTGGTCACAGATACGCAGTATTTT
TRBV5-1,TRBD2,TRBJ2-2,NA,CASSEGTKDTRELFF,TGCGCCAGCAGCGAGGGGACTAAGGACACCAGGGAGCTGTTTTTT
TRBV5-1,NA,TRBJ2-6,medium-sized,CASSLSSGVPGANVLTF,TGCGCCAGCAGCTTGTCCTCGGGAGTTCCTGGGGCCAACGTCCTGACTTTC
TRBV9,NA,TRBJ2-2,NA,CASSVARSGPNTGELFF,TGTGCCAGCAGCGTAGCCAGGAGCGGACCGAACACCGGGGAGCTGTTTTTT
TRBV5-1,NA,TRBJ1-1,few,CASTLRGVTDAEAFF,TGCGCCAGCACCCTGCGGGGCGTTACGGATGCTGAAGCTTTCTTT
TRBV7-2,NA,TRBJ2-3,many,CASSLGGTRRIDSTDTQYF,TGTGCCAGCAGCTTAGGGGGGACTCGGCGGATCGATAGCACAGATACGCAGTATTTT
TRBV5-1,NA,TRBJ2-1,few,CASSLELANYEQFF,TGCGCCAGCAGCTTGGAGCTAGCGAACTACGAGCAGTTCTTC
TRBV20-1,TRBD2,TRBJ2-1,NA,CSAHVLAGVGNEQFF,TGCAGTGCACACGTTCTAGCGGGGGTGGGAAATGAGCAGTTCTTC
TRBV12-3/TRBV12-4,TRBD1,TRBJ1-5,many,CASSRRGTAGQPQHF,TGTGCCAGCAGTAGGCGAGGGACAGCTGGCCAGCCCCAGCATTTT
TRBV7-2,TRBD2,TRBJ2-7,NA,CASSGTGTSAQYF,TGTGCCAGCAGCGGCACCGGGACTAGCGCCCAGTACTTC
TRBV5-1,TRBD2,TRBJ2-7,NA,CASTAGEGPYEQYF,TGCGCCAGTACCGCGGGGGAAGGACCTTACGAGCAGTACTTC
TRBV28,TRBD1,TRBJ2-1,many,CASSLAGQGDNEQFF,TGTGCCAGCAGTTTAGCGGGACAGGGTGACAATGAGCAGTTCTTC
TRBV20-1,TRBD1,TRBJ2-7,many,CSASHETGGHEQYF,TGCAGTGCTAGTCACGAGACAGGGGGCCACGAGCAGTACTTC
TRBV14,TRBD1,TRBJ2-7,NA,CASSLVRDREDEQYF,TGTGCCAGCAGCCTCGTACGGGACAGGGAAGACGAGCAGTACTTC
TRBV6-4,TRBD2,TRBJ2-2,NA,CASSDSLAGNTGELFF,TGTGCCAGCAGTGACTCGCTAGCGGGAAACACCGGGGAGCTGTTTTTT
TRBV12-3/TRBV12-4,NA,TRBJ2-7,NA,CASSLEGSPGEQYF,TGTGCCAGCAGTTTAGAAGGGAGTCCGGGAGAGCAGTACTTC
TRBV14,NA,TRBJ1-1,NA,CASSQKTVPEAFF,TGTGCCAGCAGCCAAAAGACAGTCCCTGAAGCTTTCTTT
TRBV29-1,TRBD1,TRBJ1-5,NA,CSVKTGAPGEPQHF,TGCAGCGTTAAAACAGGGGCCCCTGGGGAGCCCCAGCATTTT
TRBV11-2,NA,TRBJ2-7,many,CASSRSMLASQSYEQYF,TGTGCCAGCAGCCGATCGATGCTAGCTTCCCAATCCTACGAGCAGTACTTC
TRBV10-3,TRBD1,TRBJ2-1,few,CAINEGQGPPSYNEQFF,TGTGCCATTAACGAGGGACAGGGACCACCCTCCTACAATGAGCAGTTCTTC
TRBV6-6,TRBD1,TRBJ2-7,NA,CASGLQGVDEQYF,TGTGCCAGCGGCCTACAGGGGGTCGACGAGCAGTACTTC
TRBV12-3/TRBV12-4,NA,TRBJ1-3,NA,CASTYGSSGNTIYF,TGTGCCAGCACCTACGGGAGCTCTGGAAACACCATATATTTT
TRBV7-9,TRBD1,TRBJ1-5,few,CASSLVFDRGFSNQPQHF,TGTGCCAGCAGCCTGGTCTTTGACAGGGGTTTTAGCAATCAGCCCCAGCATTTT